The 27 T cell receptor beta chains below come from one sample, sequenced in a study of T cell clonotyping in hematopoietic cell transplantation. Here immunoSEQ multiplex PCR was the method, and the copy in TCRdb shows in-frame clones only, minus some. The sample contains about 45,000 clones, roughly 80% of which appear only once. Time point in this sample: recipient sample about 28 days before transplant, after cytoreduction. Material: peripheral blood mononuclear cells, obtained before stem cell transplant. The receptors were sampled from a man between 60 and 75 years old with myelodysplastic syndrome. Some clones in this sample may be carry-over from other donors' samples.

The V and J genes are TRBV19 and TRBJ1-1; unclear D gene. CDR3 length: 13 residues. Germline V gives CDR1 LNHDA, CDR2 SQIVND (reference sequence). V dropped 2 bases and J dropped 1 base, with 5 bases sitting between them. DNA for the CDR3: TGTGCCAGTAGTATAAGGGCGAACACTGAAGCTTTCTTT. This codes for CASSIRANTEAFF.

This rearrangement joins TRBV5-6 to TRBJ2-7; the match to TRBD1 covers 10 bases. Unmatched junction bases numbered 14, after V lost 2 bases and J lost 6 bases. The CDR3 sequence is 17 residues long. CDR1 is SGHDT, CDR2 YYEEEE, per germline. The CDR3 region has the DNA TGTGCCAGCAGCTTTAGGGGGACAGGGGCGCTGATGGGCGAGCAGTACTTC. Translation: CASSFRGTGALMGEQYF.

The genes are TRBV10-3 and TRBJ1-4, with D perhaps matching TRBD1 (5 bases). CDR1 is ENHRY, CDR2 SYGVKD, per germline. V was cut by 10 bases and J by 8 bases, with 20 bases left in between. This CDR3 contains 14 residues. Here the CDR3 reads CATKEQNWDEKLFF. The CDR3 DNA reads TGTGCCACAAAAGAACAAAACTGGGACGAAAAACTGTTTTTT.

This chain joins TRBV27 and TRBJ2-1, with a tentative D call TRBD1 (5 bases). Germline assignment: CDR1 MNHEY and CDR2 SMNVEV (reference sequence). V was pared by 6 bases and J by 6 bases, with 18 bases between. This CDR3 region has 15 residues. The CDR3 here is CASRRDTGRGNEQFF. CDR3 sequence (DNA): TGTGCCAGCAGAAGAGACACAGGTAGGGGCAATGAGCAGTTCTTC.

This clone was detected only once. This chain connects TRBV5-6 to TRBJ2-2; TRBD2 might be the D (6 bases). Germline V gene sequence: CDR1 SGHDT, CDR2 YYEEEE. CDR3 length: 15 amino acids. V was trimmed by 4 bases and J by 2 bases, leaving 12 bases between them. The CDR3: CASSLGGVNTGELFF. The CDR3 DNA follows: TGTGCCAGCAGCCTGGGCGGGGTCAACACCGGGGAGCTGTTTTTT.

The rearrangement joins TRBV6-1 to TRBJ1-4, with TRBD1 matching 9 bases. Germline V gives CDR1 MNHNS, CDR2 SASEGT. The CDR3 consists of 14 residues. V lost 6 bases and J lost 7; bases outside the gene matches: 6. CDR3 protein: CASRDRGSTEKLFF. In DNA form, the CDR3 reads TGTGCCAGCAGGGACAGGGGCTCTACTGAAAAACTGTTTTTT.

The sample holds a few counts of this clone. The rearrangement joins TRBV7-3 to TRBJ2-5; D is unresolved. The germline CDR1 and CDR2 sequences are SGHTA and FQGTGA. V was clipped by 0 bases and J by 3 bases, with 11 bases between them. CDR3 length equals 15 residues. The CDR3 region has the DNA TGTGCCAGCAGCTTAACAGGGCGGTACGAAGAGACCCAGTACTTC. Protein sequence: CASSLTGRYEETQYF.

This sequence joins TRBV7-2 and TRBJ1-6; D unresolved. Looked up from germline, CDR1 is SGHTA and CDR2 is FQGNSA. V was cut by 5 bases and J by 6 bases, with 20 bases left in between. This CDR3 contains 17 residues. CDR3 region: CASSPSPQRTPNSPLHF. In DNA form, the CDR3 reads TGTGCCAGCAGCCCAAGCCCCCAGAGGACCCCTAATTCACCCCTCCACTTT.

This chain joins TRBV29-1 and TRBJ1-2; D unclear. The CDR3 consists of 9 residues. Between the trimmed V and J ends, which lost 7 bases and 3 bases, there was a span of 3 bases. CDR1 and CDR2 from the germline V gene are SQVTM and ANQGSEA. This CDR3 is CSEDYGYTF. In nucleotides, the CDR3 is TGCAGCGAAGACTATGGCTACACCTTC.

This clone showed up just once. The rearrangement links TRBV5-1 to TRBJ2-3; D is perhaps TRBD2 (7 bases). This CDR3 region has 15 residues. The germline V gene encodes CDR1 SGHRS and CDR2 YFSETQ. Trimming removed 4 bases from V and 2 bases from J, with 14 bases in between. CDR3 in DNA: TGCGCCAGCAGCCGAGGGGGGGGCGACACAGATACGCAGTATTTT. As protein: CASSRGGGDTDTQYF.

The rearrangement links TRBV6-6 to TRBJ2-7; unclear D gene. Germline CDR1 MNHNY, CDR2 SVGAGI (reference sequence). Trimming stripped 6 bases from V and 7 bases from J, with 19 bases between. This CDR3 has 14 amino acids. CDR3 sequence (DNA): TGTGCCAGCAGCCCTAGGTACCCCTTAGTGGAGCAGTACTTC. This encodes CASSPRYPLVEQYF.

This clone has a handful of counts. V and J are TRBV5-5 and TRBJ2-7; D unresolved. The V gene's germline CDR1 is SGHKS and CDR2 YYEKEE (reference sequence). V lost 1 base, J lost 3 bases, and 5 bases lay in between. This CDR3 is built from 12 residues. The CDR3 spells CASSLLGYEQYF. CDR3 bases: TGTGCCAGCAGCTTGCTGGGCTACGAGCAGTACTTC.

This chain joins TRBV5-8 and TRBJ1-6; TRBD1 matches 8 bases. Germline CDR1 is SGHTS and CDR2 is YDEGEE. Unmatched junction bases numbered 14, after V lost 3 bases and J lost 0 bases. There are 20 residues in the CDR3. In DNA, the CDR3 is TGTGCCAGCAGCTCAGACCCGGCAGGGGGCACTAGCTCCTATAATTCACCCCTCCACTTT. As protein: CASSSDPAGGTSSYNSPLHF.

The gene calls are TRBV29-1 and TRBJ2-1; 8 positions match TRBD1. The CDR3 length is 15 residues. V was clipped by 3 bases and J by 0 bases; unmatched bases: 4. The germline V gene has CDR1 SQVTM and CDR2 ANQGSEA. CDR3: CSVEQGASSYNEQFF. As DNA, the CDR3 is TGCAGCGTTGAGCAGGGGGCCTCCTCCTACAATGAGCAGTTCTTC.

The chain has TRBV7-3 and TRBJ2-3; 9 nucleotides agree with TRBD2. The CDR3 runs to 17 residues. The germline gives CDR1 SGHTA, CDR2 FQGTGA. V was pared by 5 bases and J by 1 base, with 10 bases of the junction left unmatched. The CDR3 reads CASSLGAGGPGTDTQYF. As DNA, the CDR3 is TGTGCCAGCAGCCTAGGCGCGGGGGGGCCGGGCACAGATACGCAGTATTTT.

The V gene is TRBV28, the J gene TRBJ2-4; 9 bases map to TRBD2. Germline CDR1 is MDHEN and CDR2 is SYDVKM. The CDR3 sequence is 20 residues long. J lost 0 bases, V lost 6 bases, and 18 bases had no gene match. This CDR3 is CASSARARGGPIIAKNIQYF. The DNA for the CDR3 is TGTGCCAGCAGCGCCCGGGCGCGGGGGGGGCCAATAATAGCCAAAAACATTCAGTACTTC.

The rearrangement links TRBV29-1 to TRBJ2-5; tentative D call: TRBD1 (6 bases). Trimming took off 2 bases at V and 5 bases at J, with 9 bases between the two ends. The CDR3 sequence is 12 residues long. The germline CDR1 and CDR2 sequences are SQVTM and ANQGSEA. DNA of the CDR3: TGCAGCGTTGAACAGGGGTCGGAGACCCAGTACTTC. It translates to CSVEQGSETQYF.

This rearrangement joins TRBV7-9 to TRBJ2-2, with 7 nucleotides matching TRBD1. Per germline, CDR1 SEHNR and CDR2 FQNEAQ (reference sequence). The CDR3 spans 15 residues. Trimming cost V 6 bases and J 6 bases; bases outside gene matches: 10. CDR3 coding DNA: TGTGCCAGCAGTTTCGACAGGGTGTCTGCCGGGGAGCTGTTTTTT. It yields the protein CASSFDRVSAGELFF.

V gene TRBV7-9 combines with J gene TRBJ2-2; perhaps TRBD1 as D (6 bases). CDR1 SEHNR and CDR2 FQNEAQ come from the germline V gene (reference sequence). This CDR3 is 16 amino acids long. V lost 6 bases to trimming and J lost 0 bases, with 14 bases between them. CDR3 in DNA: TGTGCCAGCAGGCCTGGTGGGACAACGAACACCGGGGAGCTGTTTTTT. Translating gives CASRPGGTTNTGELFF.

The V and J genes are TRBV7-8 and TRBJ1-1, with TRBD1 identical over 8 bases. Germline V gene sequence: CDR1 SGHVS, CDR2 FQNEAQ. CDR3 length equals 14 residues. V lost 5 bases, J lost 6 bases, and 8 bases stayed unmatched. The CDR3 here is CASSPIRTGSEAFF. DNA of the CDR3: TGTGCCAGCAGCCCCATTAGGACAGGGTCTGAAGCTTTCTTT.

The rearrangement links TRBV9 to TRBJ1-1; D call uncertain. V lost 4 bases, J lost 0 bases, and 7 bases lay in between. Germline V gene data show CDR1 as SGDLS and CDR2 as YYNGEE. CDR3 length: 13 amino acids. In nucleotides, the CDR3 is TGTGCCAGCAGCACCCACATGAACACTGAAGCTTTCTTT. Translation: CASSTHMNTEAFF.

The chain has TRBV5-1 and TRBJ2-7, with 10 positions matching TRBD1. Trimming removed 5 bases from V and 6 bases from J; junction bases left unmatched: 5. Germline-derived CDR1 and CDR2 are SGHRS and YFSETQ. CDR3 length equals 13 residues. CDR3 sequence (DNA): TGCGCCAGCAGTTCGGACAGGGGGAGCGAGCAGTACTTC. Its translation is CASSSDRGSEQYF.

The rearrangement joins TRBV6-1 to TRBJ1-2; D gene unclear. The CDR3 totals 13 residues. Germline V gene lookup returns CDR1 MNHNS and CDR2 SASEGT. The ends were cut back, 3 bases at V and 7 bases at J, with 12 bases in the middle. Here the CDR3 reads CASSENTPGGYTF. The CDR3 coding sequence is TGTGCCAGCAGTGAGAATACCCCAGGTGGCTACACCTTC.

V gene TRBV28 combines with J gene TRBJ2-5, with a tentative D call TRBD2 (5 bases). CDR3 length: 13 residues. CDR1 is MDHEN, CDR2 SYDVKM, per germline. Trimming left V 6 bases short and J 0 bases short, with 8 bases between. The CDR3 reads CASRRADQETQYF. The CDR3 nucleotides read TGTGCCAGCAGGCGGGCGGACCAAGAGACCCAGTACTTC.

The V gene is TRBV7-6, the J gene TRBJ1-1; weak D call: TRBD1 (6 bases). The CDR3 is 17 residues long. In germline, CDR1 is SGHVS, CDR2 FNYEAQ. The V end was cut by 3 bases, the J end by 0 bases, with 17 bases between. CDR3: CASSLGGGPLMNTEAFF. The CDR3 region has the DNA TGTGCCAGCAGCTTGGGTGGGGGGCCCCTTATGAACACTGAAGCTTTCTTT.

V and J are TRBV7-2 and TRBJ2-2, with a tentative D call TRBD2 (5 bases). The CDR3 is 15 residues long. Germline-derived CDR1 and CDR2 are SGHTA and FQGNSA. The V gene lost 5 bases and the J gene lost 3 bases, with 13 bases spanning the gap. The DNA of the CDR3 is TGTGCCAGCAGCATCCGGACGGGGTACACCGGGGAGCTGTTTTTT. It translates to CASSIRTGYTGELFF.

This clone was found a few times. The genes are TRBV4-3 and TRBJ1-4; perhaps TRBD1 as D (5 bases). The germline gives CDR1 LGHNA, CDR2 YSLEER. Trimming took 3 bases from V and 5 from J, leaving 7 bases between them. This CDR3 is 13 amino acids long. The DNA of the CDR3 is TGCGCCAGCAGCCAGGGACGGAATGAAAAACTGTTTTTT. The encoded protein is CASSQGRNEKLFF.